The 27 T cell receptor beta chains in this list originate from one sample, sequenced in a study of blood T cell repertoires in COVID-19. Produced via immunoSEQ multiplex PCR; TCRdb's table is partial and in-frame only. Seen here are 56,000 or so clones, just over 85% observed once, and the top ten hold around a sixth. The sample was peripheral blood. The receptors stem from a woman older than 75 with active COVID-19.

CDR3 DNA sequence: TGCGCCAGCAGCCAAGGTCAGGGTTATGAGCAGTTCTTC. Translating gives CASSQGQGYEQFF. The chain joins TRBV4-3 to TRBJ2-1, with D maybe TRBD1 (5 bases). The germline V gene has CDR1 LGHNA and CDR2 YSLEER. This CDR3 region has 13 residues. The V end was cut by 1 base, the J end by 8 bases, with 9 bases between.

This clone occurred once. The chain employs TRBV10-2 and TRBJ2-7; 9 nucleotides align to TRBD1. Losses at the gene ends were 6 bases for V and 2 bases for J; bases not matched to a gene: 5. Looked up from germline, CDR1 is WSHSY and CDR2 is SAAADI. The CDR3 totals 14 residues. The CDR3 DNA is TGCGCCAGCAGGCCGGGACAGGGAGCCTACGAGCAGTACTTC. Its protein product is CASRPGQGAYEQYF.

V is TRBV19 and J is TRBJ2-4, with 10 bases aligning to TRBD1. The trim removed 5 bases at V and 8 bases at J, leaving 6 bases unmatched. The length of the CDR3 is 14 residues. The V gene's germline CDR1 is LNHDA and CDR2 SQIVND (reference sequence). CDR3 sequence reads: CASSPDRGRDIQYF. In nucleotides, the CDR3 is TGTGCCAGTAGTCCCGACAGGGGGCGCGACATTCAGTACTTC.

The chain employs TRBV7-2 and TRBJ2-3; 8 positions match TRBD2. This CDR3 comprises 14 residues. The junction had 2 bases not matched to a gene; V was cut back by 1 base and J by 5 bases. Germline loops: CDR1 SGHTA, CDR2 FQGNSA. This chain's CDR3 is CASSLGRGVDTQYF. The CDR3 nucleotides read TGTGCCAGCAGCTTAGGGCGGGGGGTAGATACGCAGTATTTT.

The chain recombines TRBV5-1 with TRBJ2-7, with 9 bases that match TRBD1. Germline lookup yields CDR1 SGHRS and CDR2 YFSETQ. V was clipped by 4 bases and J by 5 bases; unmatched bases: 7. This CDR3 region has 14 residues. Here the CDR3 DNA reads TGCGCCAGCAGCCCGTTGGGACAGGGCAACGAGCAGTACTTC. It codes for CASSPLGQGNEQYF.

The CDR3 protein is CASSQAVSSGGRETQYF. CDR3 coding DNA: TGCGCCAGCAGCCAAGCTGTGTCTAGCGGGGGTCGGGAGACCCAGTACTTC. This chain joins TRBV4-1 and TRBJ2-5; 10 bases are shared with TRBD2. This CDR3 contains 17 residues. The V gene end was trimmed by 1 base and the J gene end by 5 bases; junction bases not matched to a gene: 10. Germline values: CDR1 MGHRA, CDR2 YSYEKL.

V is TRBV5-1 and J is TRBJ2-7, with D possibly matching TRBD1 (6 bases). Trimming removed 0 bases at V and 0 bases at J, with 10 bases between. The CDR3 covers 15 residues. Germline assignment: CDR1 SGHRS and CDR2 YFSETQ. In DNA form, the CDR3 reads TGCGCCAGCAGCTTGGTGCAGGGGAGCTCCTACGAGCAGTACTTC. It codes for CASSLVQGSSYEQYF.

The chain carries TRBV27 and TRBJ1-5; a possible D gene is TRBD1 (6 bases). The CDR3 contains 13 residues. Trimming removed 3 bases at V and 7 bases at J, with 10 bases between. CDR1 MNHEY and CDR2 SMNVEV come from the germline V gene (reference sequence). The CDR3 nucleotides read TGTGCCAGCAGTTTCAGGGGAAACCAGCCCCAGCATTTT. Protein product: CASSFRGNQPQHF.

In regard to this clone: One end of the junction varies from germline; a read error may be responsible. The V call is TRBV7-7, the J call TRBJ2-5, with D perhaps matching TRBD2 (5 bases). The germline V gene has CDR1 SSHAT and CDR2 FNYEAQ (reference sequence). The CDR3 is made up of 14 amino acids. CDR3 nucleotide sequence: TGTGCTAGCAGCTCACTGACTAAAGGAGAGACCCAGTACTTC. Protein sequence: CASSSLTKGETQYF.

CDR3 DNA: TGCGCCAGCAGCCAAGGGCTAGCGGTCTACAATGAGCAGTTCTTC. Its protein product is CASSQGLAVYNEQFF. The V and J genes are TRBV4-1 and TRBJ2-1; 7 bases match TRBD2. The J segment lost 3 bases and the V segment lost 1 base, leaving 3 bases of the junction unmatched. The length of the CDR3 is 15 residues. Germline V gene sequence: CDR1 MGHRA, CDR2 YSYEKL.

The chain recombines TRBV18 with TRBJ2-7, with D perhaps matching TRBD1 (5 bases). Trimming removed 6 bases from V and 3 bases from J, with 9 bases in between. CDR1 is KGHSH, CDR2 LQKENI, per germline. The CDR3 extends over 12 amino acids. The DNA of the CDR3 is TGTGCCAGCTCGATGACAGACTACGAGCAGTACTTC. Translating gives CASSMTDYEQYF.

V gene TRBV19 combines with J gene TRBJ1-5, with no clear D. The CDR3 has 14 amino acids. Germline loops: CDR1 LNHDA, CDR2 SQIVND (reference sequence). The V end was cut by 3 bases, the J end by 4 bases, with 10 bases between. Here the CDR3 DNA reads TGTGCCAGTAGTATCGAGACTGGGAATCAGCCCCAGCATTTT. This encodes CASSIETGNQPQHF.

In nucleotides, the CDR3 is TGTGCCAGCAGCCAAGATCCCCAGGACAGGACCCTCGGAAACATTCAGTACTTC. It codes for CASSQDPQDRTLGNIQYF. The chain couples TRBV4-2 to TRBJ2-4, with 7 bases lining up with TRBD1. The germline CDR1 and CDR2 sequences are LGHNA and YNFKEQ. After removal of 0 bases from V and 6 bases from J, the junction contained 14 bases not matched to a gene. The CDR3 is made up of 18 amino acids.

This rearrangement joins TRBV4-2 to TRBJ2-1; 11 bases match TRBD2. This CDR3 region has 17 residues. Germline V gives CDR1 LGHNA, CDR2 YNFKEQ. The trim removed 1 base at V and 8 bases at J, leaving 10 bases unmatched. In DNA form, the CDR3 reads TGTGCCAGCAGCCAAGGTTTATTAGCGGGGGGGACGGATGAGCAGTTCTTC. It is translated as CASSQGLLAGGTDEQFF.

This clone was recorded a few times. The CDR3 loop reads CATEPRGQETQYF. As DNA, the CDR3 is TGTGCCACCGAACCGCGGGGGCAAGAGACCCAGTACTTC. The rearrangement joins TRBV10-3 to TRBJ2-5, with TRBD2 matching 7 bases. The CDR3 is made up of 13 amino acids. Per the germline V gene, CDR1 is ENHRY and CDR2 is SYGVKD. V dropped 10 bases and J dropped 2; count of bases not matched to a gene: 7.

The rearrangement links TRBV5-5 to TRBJ1-2; weak D call: TRBD1 (5 bases). The V gene's germline CDR1 is SGHKS and CDR2 YYEKEE (reference sequence). The CDR3 loop spans 13 amino acids. V was shortened by 4 bases and J by 3 bases, with 10 bases between the two germline ends. The CDR3 is CASSVGTYYGYTF. The CDR3 DNA sequence: TGTGCCAGCAGCGTCGGGACTTACTATGGCTACACCTTC.

The chain employs TRBV3-1 (or the pseudogene TRBV3-2) and TRBJ1-5; tentatively, D is TRBD1 (6 bases). Trimming removed 1 base from V and 0 bases from J, with 10 bases in between. There are 16 residues in the CDR3. Per germline, CDR1 LGHDT and CDR2 YNNKEL (reference sequence). The CDR3 loop reads CASSQGTVVSNQPQHF. CDR3 DNA: TGTGCCAGCAGCCAAGGGACAGTCGTTAGCAATCAGCCCCAGCATTTT.

The chain employs TRBV4-1 and TRBJ1-4; D gene ambiguous. Germline V gene data show CDR1 as MGHRA and CDR2 as YSYEKL. The germline V and J ends were trimmed by 0 bases and 5 bases, with 13 bases remaining between them. The CDR3 is 16 amino acids. The CDR3 nucleotides read TGCGCCAGCAGCCAAGATCGAACGGGATTGAATGAAAAACTGTTTTTT. This translates into CASSQDRTGLNEKLFF.

The chain couples TRBV28 to TRBJ2-7, with D unresolved. This CDR3 has 14 residues. Trimming took 6 bases from V and 6 from J, leaving 18 bases between them. Germline values: CDR1 MDHEN, CDR2 SYDVKM. For the CDR3, the DNA is TGTGCCAGCAGGCTCTCCGTAGACTCCCTCGAGCAGTACTTC. Residues: CASRLSVDSLEQYF.

This clone was observed a handful of times. V gene TRBV2 combines with J gene TRBJ1-6, with 12 positions matching TRBD1. Trimming took 6 bases from V and 10 from J; bases not matched to a gene: 7. The V gene's germline CDR1 is SNHLY and CDR2 FYNNEI. The CDR3 runs 15 residues. CDR3 bases: TGTGCCAGCAGGGGTCGGGACAGGGGGCTCTCACCCCTCCACTTT. It codes for CASRGRDRGLSPLHF.

V and J are TRBV7-2 and TRBJ1-6; no reliable D call. The V gene's germline CDR1 is SGHTA and CDR2 FQGNSA. The germline V and J ends were trimmed by 2 bases and 10 bases, with 9 bases remaining between them. The CDR3 consists of 13 residues. Here the CDR3 reads CASSLSRESPLHF. CDR3 sequence (DNA): TGTGCCAGCAGCTTATCTCGGGAGTCACCCCTCCACTTT.

CDR3 loop: CASSFGVLMNTEAFF. In DNA, the CDR3 is TGTGCCAGCAGCTTCGGGGTCCTCATGAACACTGAAGCTTTCTTT. This chain joins TRBV5-6 and TRBJ1-1; D ambiguous. The CDR3 is 15 residues long. In germline, CDR1 is SGHDT, CDR2 YYEEEE. Trimming pared 2 bases from V and 0 bases from J, leaving 11 bases between.

The genes are TRBV4-2 and TRBJ2-4; D remains ambiguous. The CDR3 runs 17 residues. The V gene lost 0 bases and the J gene lost 0 bases, with 12 bases spanning the gap. The V gene's germline CDR1 is LGHNA and CDR2 YNFKEQ. As DNA, the CDR3 is TGTGCCAGCAGCCAAGATCGAGGTGGAGAAGCCAAAAACATTCAGTACTTC. Translated, it gives CASSQDRGGEAKNIQYF.

CDR3 amino acids: CASNTEDTDTQYF. In DNA form, the CDR3 reads TGTGCCAGCAACACCGAGGACACAGATACGCAGTATTTT. This chain connects TRBV9 to TRBJ2-3; D is undetermined. CDR3 length: 13 residues. V shed 6 bases and J shed 2 bases, with 10 bases lying between them. Germline V gives CDR1 SGDLS, CDR2 YYNGEE.

The rearrangement joins TRBV3-1 (or the pseudogene TRBV3-2) to TRBJ1-2; tentatively, D is TRBD1 (5 bases). Trimming left V 2 bases short and J 7 bases short, with 11 bases between. Germline CDR1 is LGHDT and CDR2 is YNNKEL (reference sequence). The length of the CDR3 is 13 residues. CDR3 region: CASSQFRATGYTF. Written as DNA, the CDR3 is TGTGCCAGCAGCCAATTCAGGGCTACTGGCTACACCTTC.

The chain joins TRBV11-2 to TRBJ2-1, with D tentatively TRBD2 (5 bases). V lost 6 bases and J 4 bases, leaving 16 bases between the germline ends. The germline gives CDR1 SGHAT, CDR2 FQNNGV. The length of the CDR3 is 15 residues. CDR3 sequence (DNA): TGTGCCAGCAGGTCTCTAACGGGGAGATACAATGAGCAGTTCTTC. The encoded protein is CASRSLTGRYNEQFF.

A single count supports this clone. The genes are TRBV14 and TRBJ2-3; D is perhaps TRBD2 (5 bases). The CDR3 totals 14 residues. Germline assignment: CDR1 SGHDN and CDR2 FVKESK. V shed 1 base and J shed 2 bases, with 7 bases lying between them. CDR3 coding DNA: TGTGCCAGCAGCCAAGCGGACTTCACAGATACGCAGTATTTT. It codes for CASSQADFTDTQYF.